This T cell receptor (beta chain) was captured by sequencing in a study of blood T cell repertoires in COVID-19. Overall study: Samples of COVID-19 (acute and convalescent) were obtained from the United States, Italy and Spain. T cells, B-cell-depleted T cells, or PBMCs supplied cDNA or gDNA.

As processed by the authors: Quantification of nucleated cells was approximated via reference gene primer amplification. Assay used: immunoSEQ multiplex PCR; TCRdb lists only in-frame clones, some missing. D and trimming were read from the DNA, whereas the V and J calls and clone size are those reported in that table. The sample lists 77,000 or so clones, about three quarters occurring once. This clone was detected only a few times. The V gene's germline CDR1 is SEHNR and CDR2 FQNEAQ (reference sequence). The length of the CDR3 is 14 residues. With 1 base removed from V and 0 bases from J, the gap between germline ends came to 4 bases.

The chain joins TRBV7-9 to TRBJ1-3; no firm D call. This receptor was identified in a woman of 80 years or more with active or convalescent COVID-19. The sample comprised peripheral blood. The CDR3 DNA reads TGTGCCAGCAGCTTAGATAGCTCTGGAAACACCATATATTTT. Its protein product is CASSLDSSGNTIYF.